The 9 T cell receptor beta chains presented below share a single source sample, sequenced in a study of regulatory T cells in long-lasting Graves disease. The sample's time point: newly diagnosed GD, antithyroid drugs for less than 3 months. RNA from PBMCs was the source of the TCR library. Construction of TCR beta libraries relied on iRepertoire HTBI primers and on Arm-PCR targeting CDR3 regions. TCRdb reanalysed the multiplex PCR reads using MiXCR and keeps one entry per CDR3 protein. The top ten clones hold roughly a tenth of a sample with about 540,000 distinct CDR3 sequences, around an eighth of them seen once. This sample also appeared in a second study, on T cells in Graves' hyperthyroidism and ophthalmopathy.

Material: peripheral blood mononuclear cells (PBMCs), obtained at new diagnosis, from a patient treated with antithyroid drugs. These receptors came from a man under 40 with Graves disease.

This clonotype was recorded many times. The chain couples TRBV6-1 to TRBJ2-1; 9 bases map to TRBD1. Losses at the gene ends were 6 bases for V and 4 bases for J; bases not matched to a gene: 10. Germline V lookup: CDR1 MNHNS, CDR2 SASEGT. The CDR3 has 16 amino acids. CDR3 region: CASRTGQGDGYNEQFF. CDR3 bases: TGTGCCAGCAGAACGGGACAGGGAGACGGTTACAATGAGCAGTTCTTC.

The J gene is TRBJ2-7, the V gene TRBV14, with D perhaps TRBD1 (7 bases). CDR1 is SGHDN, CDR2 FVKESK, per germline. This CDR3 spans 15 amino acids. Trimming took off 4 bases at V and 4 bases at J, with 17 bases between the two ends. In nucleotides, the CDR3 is TGTGCCAGCAGCCCGACAGGGAGCGGGTTTTACGAGCAGTACTTC. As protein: CASSPTGSGFYEQYF.

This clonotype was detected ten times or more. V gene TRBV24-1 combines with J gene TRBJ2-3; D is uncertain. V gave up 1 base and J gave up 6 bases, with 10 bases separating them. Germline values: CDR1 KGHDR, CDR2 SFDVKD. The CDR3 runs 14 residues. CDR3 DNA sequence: TGTGCCACCAGTGATTTCCCAGTAACTGATACGCAGTATTTT. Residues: CATSDFPVTDTQYF.

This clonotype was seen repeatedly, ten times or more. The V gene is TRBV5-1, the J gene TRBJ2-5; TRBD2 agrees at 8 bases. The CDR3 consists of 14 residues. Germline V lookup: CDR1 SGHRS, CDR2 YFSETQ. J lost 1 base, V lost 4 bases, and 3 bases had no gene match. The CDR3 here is CASSIGTSQETQYF. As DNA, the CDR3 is TGCGCCAGCAGCATCGGGACTAGCCAAGAGACCCAGTACTTC.

As DNA, the CDR3 is TGCGCCAGCAGCCGCCAACTAGCGGGAGCTGGCACAGATACGCAGTATTTT. It specifies CASSRQLAGAGTDTQYF. The chain joins TRBV4-1 to TRBJ2-3; 11 nucleotides align to TRBD2. The CDR3 consists of 17 residues. Germline V CDR1 and CDR2: MGHRA, YSYEKL. J lost 1 base, V lost 4 bases, and 7 bases had no gene match.

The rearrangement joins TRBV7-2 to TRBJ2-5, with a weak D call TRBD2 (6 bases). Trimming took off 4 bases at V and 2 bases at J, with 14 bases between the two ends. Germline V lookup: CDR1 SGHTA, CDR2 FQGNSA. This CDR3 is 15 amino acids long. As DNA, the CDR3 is TGTGCCAGCAGCTCGAGCCGGGACTTTCAAGAGACCCAGTACTTC. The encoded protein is CASSSSRDFQETQYF.

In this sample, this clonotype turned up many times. CDR3 residues: CATRLGQQNSPLHF. In DNA form, the CDR3 reads TGTGCCACCCGGCTAGGACAGCAAAATTCACCCCTCCACTTT. The chain recombines TRBV12-3 or TRBV12-4 with TRBJ1-6; TRBD1 is a possible D gene (6 bases). Trimming cost V 10 bases and J 7 bases, with 17 bases left between them. The CDR3 covers 14 residues.

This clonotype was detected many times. In DNA, the CDR3 is TGCGCCAGCAGCCTGCGCCTGACTAGCGGGAAACCGGCAGATACGCAGTATTTT. This codes for CASSLRLTSGKPADTQYF. This chain links TRBV5-1 with TRBJ2-3, with 11 bases that match TRBD2. With V trimmed by 4 bases and J by 4 bases, 14 bases remained unmatched. The CDR3 is made up of 18 amino acids. Germline V gives CDR1 SGHRS, CDR2 YFSETQ.

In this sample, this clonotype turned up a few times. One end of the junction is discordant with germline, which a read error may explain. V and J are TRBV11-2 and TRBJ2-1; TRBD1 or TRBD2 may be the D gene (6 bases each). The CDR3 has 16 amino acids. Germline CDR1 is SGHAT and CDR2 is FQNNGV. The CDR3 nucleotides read TGTGCCAGCAGCCCCGGAGGGGGGTCCCACGACAACGAGCAGTTCTTC. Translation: CASSPGGGSHDNEQFF.